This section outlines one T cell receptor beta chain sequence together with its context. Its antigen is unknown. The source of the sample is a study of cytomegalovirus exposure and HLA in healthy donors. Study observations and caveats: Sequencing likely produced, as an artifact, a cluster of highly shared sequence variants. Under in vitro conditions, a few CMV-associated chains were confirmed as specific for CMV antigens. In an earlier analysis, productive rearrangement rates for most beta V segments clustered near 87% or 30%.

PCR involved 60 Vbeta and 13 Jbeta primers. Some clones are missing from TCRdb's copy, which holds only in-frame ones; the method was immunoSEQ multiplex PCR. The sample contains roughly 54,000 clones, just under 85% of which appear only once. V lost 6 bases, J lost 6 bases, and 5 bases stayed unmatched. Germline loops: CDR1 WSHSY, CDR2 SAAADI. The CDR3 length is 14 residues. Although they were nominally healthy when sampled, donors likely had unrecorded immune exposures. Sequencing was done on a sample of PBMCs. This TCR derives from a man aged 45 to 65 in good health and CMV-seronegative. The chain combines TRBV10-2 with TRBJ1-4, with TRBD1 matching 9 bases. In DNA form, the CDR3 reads TGCGCCAGCAGAGACAGGGGGAGCTATGAAAAACTGTTTTTT. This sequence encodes CASRDRGSYEKLFF.